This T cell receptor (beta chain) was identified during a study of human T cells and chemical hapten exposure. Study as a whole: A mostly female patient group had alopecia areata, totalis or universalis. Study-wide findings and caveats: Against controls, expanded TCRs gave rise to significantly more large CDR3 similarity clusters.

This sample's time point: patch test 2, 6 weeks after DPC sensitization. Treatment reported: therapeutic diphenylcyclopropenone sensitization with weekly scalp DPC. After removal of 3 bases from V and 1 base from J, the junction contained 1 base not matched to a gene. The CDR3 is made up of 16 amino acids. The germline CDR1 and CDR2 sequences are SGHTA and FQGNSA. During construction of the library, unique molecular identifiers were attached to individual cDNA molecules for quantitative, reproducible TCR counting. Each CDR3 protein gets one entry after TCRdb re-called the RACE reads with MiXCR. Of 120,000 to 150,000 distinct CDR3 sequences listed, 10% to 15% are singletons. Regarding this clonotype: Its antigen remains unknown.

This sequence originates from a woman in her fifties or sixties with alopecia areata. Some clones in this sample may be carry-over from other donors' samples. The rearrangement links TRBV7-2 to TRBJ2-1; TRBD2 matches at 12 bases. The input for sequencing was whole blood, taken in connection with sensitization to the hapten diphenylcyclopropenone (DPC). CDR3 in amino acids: CASSFGTSGSYNEQFF. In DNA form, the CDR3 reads TGTGCCAGCAGCTTCGGGACTAGCGGGTCCTACAATGAGCAGTTCTTC.